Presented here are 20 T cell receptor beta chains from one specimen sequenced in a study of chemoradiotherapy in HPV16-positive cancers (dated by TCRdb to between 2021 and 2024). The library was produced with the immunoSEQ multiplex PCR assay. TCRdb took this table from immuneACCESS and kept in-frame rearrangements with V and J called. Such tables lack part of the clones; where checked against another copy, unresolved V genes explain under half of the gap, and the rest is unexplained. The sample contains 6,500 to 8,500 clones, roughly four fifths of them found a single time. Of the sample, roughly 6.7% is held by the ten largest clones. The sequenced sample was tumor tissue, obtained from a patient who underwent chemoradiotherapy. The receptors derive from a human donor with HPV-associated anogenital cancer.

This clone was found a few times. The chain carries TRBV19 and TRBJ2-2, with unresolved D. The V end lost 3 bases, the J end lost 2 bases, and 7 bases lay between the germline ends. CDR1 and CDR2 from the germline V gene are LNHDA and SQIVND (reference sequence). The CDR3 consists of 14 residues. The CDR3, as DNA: TGTGCCAGTAGTATCCAGCGCAACACCGGGGAGCTGTTTTTT. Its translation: CASSIQRNTGELFF.

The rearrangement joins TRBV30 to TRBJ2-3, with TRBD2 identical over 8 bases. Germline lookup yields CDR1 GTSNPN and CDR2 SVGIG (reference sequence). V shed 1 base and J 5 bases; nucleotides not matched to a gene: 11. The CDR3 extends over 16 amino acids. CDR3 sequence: CAWSGENGGEVDTQYF. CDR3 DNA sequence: TGTGCCTGGAGTGGAGAGAACGGGGGGGAGGTAGATACGCAGTATTTT.

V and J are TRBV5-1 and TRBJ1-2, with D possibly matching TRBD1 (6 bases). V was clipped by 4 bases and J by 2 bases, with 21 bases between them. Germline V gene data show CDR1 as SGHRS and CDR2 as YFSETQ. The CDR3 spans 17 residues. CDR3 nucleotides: TGCGCCAGCAGCCGTGGGGGGGGCGTAGGCCTAAACTATGGCTACACCTTC. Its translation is CASSRGGGVGLNYGYTF.

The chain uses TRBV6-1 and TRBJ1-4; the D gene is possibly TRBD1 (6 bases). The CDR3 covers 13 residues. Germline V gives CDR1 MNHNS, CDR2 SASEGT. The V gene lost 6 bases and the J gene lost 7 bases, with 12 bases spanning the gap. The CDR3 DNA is TGTGCCAGCAGCAGGGGCCAGCTTGAAAAACTGTTTTTT. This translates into CASSRGQLEKLFF.

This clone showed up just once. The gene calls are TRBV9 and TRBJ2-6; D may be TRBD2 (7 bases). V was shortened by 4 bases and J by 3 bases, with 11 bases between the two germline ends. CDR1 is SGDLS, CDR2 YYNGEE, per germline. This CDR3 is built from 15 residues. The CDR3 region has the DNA TGTGCCAGCAGCCCCGGGGGGCATGGGGCCAACGTCCTGACTTTC. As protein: CASSPGGHGANVLTF.

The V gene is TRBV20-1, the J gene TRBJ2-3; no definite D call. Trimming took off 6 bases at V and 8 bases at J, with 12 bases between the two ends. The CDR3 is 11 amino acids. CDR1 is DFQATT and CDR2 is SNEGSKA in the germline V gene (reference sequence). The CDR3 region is CSANGLTTQYF. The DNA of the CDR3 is TGCAGTGCAAACGGGCTTACTACGCAGTATTTT.

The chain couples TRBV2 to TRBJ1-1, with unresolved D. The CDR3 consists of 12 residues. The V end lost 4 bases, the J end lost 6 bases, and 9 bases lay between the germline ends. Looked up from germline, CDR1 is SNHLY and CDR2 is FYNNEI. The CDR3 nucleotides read TGTGCCAGCAGTGCCCGGGGATCTGAAGCTTTCTTT. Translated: CASSARGSEAFF.

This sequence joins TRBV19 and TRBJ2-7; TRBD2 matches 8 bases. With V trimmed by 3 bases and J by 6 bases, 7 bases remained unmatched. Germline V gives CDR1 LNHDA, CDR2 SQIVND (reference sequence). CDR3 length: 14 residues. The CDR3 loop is CASSMWYGGVEQYF. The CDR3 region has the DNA TGTGCCAGTAGTATGTGGTACGGGGGGGTCGAGCAGTACTTC. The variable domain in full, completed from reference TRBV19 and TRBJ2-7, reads DGGITQSPKYLFRKEGQNVTLSCEQNLNHDAMYWYRQDPGQGLRLIYYSQIVNDFQKGDIAEGYSVSREKKESFPLTVTSAQKNPTAFYLCASSMWYGGVEQYFGPGTRLTVT.

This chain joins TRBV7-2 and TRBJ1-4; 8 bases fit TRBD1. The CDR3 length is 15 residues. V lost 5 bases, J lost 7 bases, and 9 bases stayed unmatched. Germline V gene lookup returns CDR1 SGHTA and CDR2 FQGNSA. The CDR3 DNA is TGTGCCAGCAGCCCAAATGGACAGGGAGGTGAAAAACTGTTTTTT. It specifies CASSPNGQGGEKLFF.

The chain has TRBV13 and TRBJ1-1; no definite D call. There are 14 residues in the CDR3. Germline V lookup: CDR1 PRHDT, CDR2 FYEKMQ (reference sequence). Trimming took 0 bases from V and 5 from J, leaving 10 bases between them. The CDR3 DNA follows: TGTGCCAGCAGCTTAGGCCTAAGTTATACTGAAGCTTTCTTT. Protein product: CASSLGLSYTEAFF.

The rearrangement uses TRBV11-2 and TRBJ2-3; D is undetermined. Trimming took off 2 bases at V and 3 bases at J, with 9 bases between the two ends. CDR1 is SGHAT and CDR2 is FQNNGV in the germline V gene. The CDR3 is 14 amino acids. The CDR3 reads CASSLNYVTDTQYF. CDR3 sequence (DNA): TGTGCCAGCAGCTTAAACTACGTAACAGATACGCAGTATTTT.

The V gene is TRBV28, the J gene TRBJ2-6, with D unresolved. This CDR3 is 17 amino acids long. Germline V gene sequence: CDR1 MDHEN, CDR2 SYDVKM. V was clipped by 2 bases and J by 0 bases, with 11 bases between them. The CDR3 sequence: CASSLVGYGSGANVLTF. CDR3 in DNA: TGTGCCAGCAGTTTAGTGGGGTACGGCTCTGGGGCCAACGTCCTGACTTTC.

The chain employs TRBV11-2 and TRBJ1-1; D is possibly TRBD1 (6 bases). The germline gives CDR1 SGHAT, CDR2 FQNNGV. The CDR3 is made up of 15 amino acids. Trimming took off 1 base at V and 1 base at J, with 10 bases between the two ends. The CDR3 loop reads CASSLGGGGNTEAFF. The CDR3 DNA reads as TGTGCCAGCAGCTTAGGAGGAGGGGGGAACACTGAAGCTTTCTTT.

The CDR3 DNA sequence: TGTGCCAGCAGCCAGGGGGGCGGCACCGGGGAGCTGTTTTTT. Its translation: CASSQGGGTGELFF. This sequence joins TRBV11-2 and TRBJ2-2; D perhaps matches TRBD1 (7 bases). Looked up from germline, CDR1 is SGHAT and CDR2 is FQNNGV. The V end lost 5 bases, the J end lost 4 bases, and 11 bases lay between the germline ends. The CDR3 is made up of 14 amino acids.

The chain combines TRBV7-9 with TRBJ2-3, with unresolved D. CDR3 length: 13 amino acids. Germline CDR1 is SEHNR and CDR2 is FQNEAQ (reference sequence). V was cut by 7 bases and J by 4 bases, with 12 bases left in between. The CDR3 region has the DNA TGTGCCAGCACGTACGAAAGCCCAGATACGCAGTATTTT. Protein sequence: CASTYESPDTQYF.

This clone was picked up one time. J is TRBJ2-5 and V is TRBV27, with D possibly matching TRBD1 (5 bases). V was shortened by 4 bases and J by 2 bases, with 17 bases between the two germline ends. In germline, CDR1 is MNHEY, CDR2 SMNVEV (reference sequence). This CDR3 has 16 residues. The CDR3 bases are TGTGCCAGCAGTTATATCGGGCAGGGCCCTCAAGAGACCCAGTACTTC. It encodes CASSYIGQGPQETQYF.

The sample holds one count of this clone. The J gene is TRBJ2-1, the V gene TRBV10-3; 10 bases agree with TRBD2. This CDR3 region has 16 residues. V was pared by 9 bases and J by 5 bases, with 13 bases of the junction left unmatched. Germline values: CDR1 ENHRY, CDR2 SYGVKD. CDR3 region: CAMTTPSGGVDNEQFF. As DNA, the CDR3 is TGTGCCATGACGACTCCTAGCGGGGGCGTCGACAATGAGCAGTTCTTC.

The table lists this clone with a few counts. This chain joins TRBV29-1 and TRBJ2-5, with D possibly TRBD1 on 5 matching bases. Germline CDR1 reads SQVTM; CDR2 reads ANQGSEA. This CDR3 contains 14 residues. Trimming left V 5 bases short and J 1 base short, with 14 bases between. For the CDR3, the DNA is TGCAGCGTTATCGACATAGGGGTCCAAGAGACCCAGTACTTC. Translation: CSVIDIGVQETQYF.

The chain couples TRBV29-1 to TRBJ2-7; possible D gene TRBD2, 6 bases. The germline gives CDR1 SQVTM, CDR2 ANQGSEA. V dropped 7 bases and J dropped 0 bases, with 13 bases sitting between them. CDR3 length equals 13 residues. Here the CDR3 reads CSAPGEVSYEQYF. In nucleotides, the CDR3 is TGCAGCGCCCCCGGGGAGGTCTCCTACGAGCAGTACTTC.

The CDR3 is CASSPREGAPTDTQYF. CDR3 coding DNA: TGTGCCAGCAGCCCTAGAGAGGGGGCTCCCACAGATACGCAGTATTTT. The chain carries TRBV9 and TRBJ2-3; TRBD1 matches at 7 bases. Germline V gene lookup returns CDR1 SGDLS and CDR2 YYNGEE. CDR3 size: 16 residues. The V gene end was trimmed by 4 bases and the J gene end by 2 bases; junction bases not matched to a gene: 10.